This entry concerns a single TCR beta chain. This clonotype was counted at least ten times. The clone's antigen remains unknown. Base qualities are not recorded, but no much larger clone differs from it by a single base. The hyperthyroidism patients were between 18 and 65 years old and newly diagnosed, with a disease duration of less than 2 months. The study excluded patients with uncontrolled infections, other autoimmune diseases, pregnancy or lactation. Diagnoses were based on clinical symptoms, serum thyroxine and TRAb, thyroid ultrasound and orbital computed tomography. Blood from progressor patients was collected at the time of first diagnosis with hyperthyroidism, before any ophthalmopathy symptoms had appeared. PBMCs were isolated from about 10 ml of fresh peripheral blood by Ficoll-Paque density gradient centrifugation. Progressor patients were initially diagnosed with Graves' hyperthyroidism and developed ophthalmopathy during follow-up. Total RNA was extracted using Trizol reagent, and RNA quality was assessed on an Agilent 2100 Bioanalyzer.

V loses 1 base, J loses 4 bases, and the germline ends lie 11 bases apart. Taken from the germline V gene (reference sequence), the CDR1 and CDR2 loops are DFQATT and SNEGSKA. The CDR3 runs 13 amino acids, cysteine and phenylalanine included. Here the CDR3 DNA is all that survives: 39 bases in frame from base 1. The TCR beta CDR3 regions were amplified from RNA transcripts. The TCR CDR3 was subjected to a first round of RT-PCR using the HTBI primer set and the Qiagen OneStep RT-PCR kit. The libraries were constructed in a second round of multiplex PCR and then size-selected and purified. The libraries were sequenced on an Illumina HiSeq2000 using paired-end 100 bp reads. In the original analysis: SOAPnuke was used to process the raw data, throwing out any read that contained adapters or uncalled bases, had a mean Phred below 15, or lacked an exact constant-primer or identifier match. COPE v1.2.5 was used to merge high-quality paired reads, and clonotypes were defined as unique nucleotide sequences. MiTCR v1.1 was used to align clonotypes to the IMGT TRBV, TRBD and TRBJ reference segments. Only V-J combinations with frequency above 0.0001, covering 99.2% of repertoires, were analysed. The TCS score was defined as F50 (clonal expansion) divided by E x V (chaos), with BLOSUM62-based TCRdist calculated between CDR3 peptides within each V-J. Welch's t-statistics and random forest reduced some 510 V-J features to fewer than 15, which were used in a naive Bayes classifier (R e1071). Clones were called with MiXCR by TCRdb after fastp trimmed the public reads at Q25, and only in-frame beta chains were retained. Identical CDR3 protein sequences are pooled into one entry, listed with their most common genes and DNA. TCRdb assigned the V and J calls; the authors' analysis was not used. The table for this sample lists fewer than 400,000 distinct CDR3 sequences; around 14% of them were counted only once. Roughly 25% of the sample comes from the top ten.

This sample stems from a study of T cells in Graves' hyperthyroidism and ophthalmopathy (dated by TCRdb to about 2019). In the study overall: Peripheral blood samples were taken at the time of initial diagnosis, prior to any treatment. Whether ophthalmopathy could be predicted prospectively was tested in an independent validation cohort made up of about 20 hyperthyroidism patients plus 17 patients who later progressed to ophthalmopathy. According to the paper, TCR Vbeta CDR3 sequencing was carried out on approximately 140 peripheral blood samples, which came from 40 to 45 ophthalmopathy, under 80 hyperthyroidism and approximately 17 progressor patients. In addition, the study compared T-cell repertoires in thyroid tissue and in blood from six Graves' hyperthyroidism patients. After blood sampling, hyperthyroidism patients were treated with methimazole at a starting dose of 30 mg daily, and ophthalmopathy patients were treated with high-dose intravenous methylprednisolone. The approximately 98 discovery patients were randomly divided into training and test sets at a 7:3 ratio. To identify distinguishing TCR V-J signatures, a discovery cohort of 90 to 100 patients was used, comprising some 43 with Graves' ophthalmopathy and 57 with stable Graves' hyperthyroidism.

What the study reported, not specific to this receptor: In cross-validation, a model built on a 13 V-J signature told ophthalmopathy apart from stable hyperthyroidism with 87.88% sensitivity and about 81% specificity, and in testing the same model reached 80%/75%. During validation, the model predicted progression to ophthalmopathy a median of around 6 months ahead of onset, with approximately 70% sensitivity and less than 85% specificity. Most expanded thyroid clonotypes (frequency above 0.001) were also found in blood, which suggests that blood repertoires may mirror thyroid immune responses. No statistical method was used to set the sample size in advance, and investigators knew the group allocation.

The chain uses TRBV20-1 and TRBJ2-7; a tentative D call is TRBD2 (5 bases match). Sequencing was done on a sample of blood. This receptor was identified in a woman aged 18-30 years with Graves' hyperthyroidism that later progressed to Graves' ophthalmopathy. The DNA sequence is given as TGCAGTGCTAGAGCCGGGAATCTTTACGAGCAGTACTTC. Protein translation: CSARAGNLYEQYF.